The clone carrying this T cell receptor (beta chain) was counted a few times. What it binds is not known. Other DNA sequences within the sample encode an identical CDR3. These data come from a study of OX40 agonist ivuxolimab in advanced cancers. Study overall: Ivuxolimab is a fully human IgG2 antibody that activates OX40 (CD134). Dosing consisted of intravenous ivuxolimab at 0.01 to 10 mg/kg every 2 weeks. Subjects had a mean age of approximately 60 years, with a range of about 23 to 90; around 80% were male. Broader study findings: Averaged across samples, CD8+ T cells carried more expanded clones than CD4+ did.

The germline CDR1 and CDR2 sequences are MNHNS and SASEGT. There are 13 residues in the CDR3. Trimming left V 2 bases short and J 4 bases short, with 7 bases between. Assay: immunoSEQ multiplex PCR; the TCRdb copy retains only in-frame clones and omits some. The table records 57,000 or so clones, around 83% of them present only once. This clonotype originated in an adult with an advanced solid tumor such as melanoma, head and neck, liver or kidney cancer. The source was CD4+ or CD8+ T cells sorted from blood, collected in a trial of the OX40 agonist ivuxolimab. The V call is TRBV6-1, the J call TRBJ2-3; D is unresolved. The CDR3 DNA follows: TGTGCCAGCAGTGAAACACACTCAGATACGCAGTATTTT. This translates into CASSETHSDTQYF.